Below, 7 T cell receptor beta chains from the same sample are listed, as sequenced in a study of blood T cell repertoires in COVID-19. The protocol was immunoSEQ multiplex PCR, while the TCRdb copy is restricted to in-frame clones and leaves out a portion. This sample carries 200,000 to 250,000 clones, 80% to 90% of them seen once, and the ten largest clones take over 3.5%. Sequenced input: PBMCs or T cells enriched from blood (not recorded which). Receptors originate from a woman in her twenties or thirties who had been exposed to COVID-19.

This clone appeared a single time. V gene TRBV10-3 combines with J gene TRBJ2-4; maybe TRBD2 (5 bases). This CDR3 is built from 17 residues. The V end was cut by 2 bases, the J end by 6 bases, with 20 bases between. Germline V lookup: CDR1 ENHRY, CDR2 SYGVKD. The CDR3 DNA reads TGTGCCATCAGTGAGAAGTTGGGATCAGGAGGACCAAACATTCAGTACTTC. Its translation: CAISEKLGSGGPNIQYF.

The chain carries TRBV4-1 and TRBJ1-4, with 11 nucleotides matching TRBD1. Per germline, CDR1 MGHRA and CDR2 YSYEKL. CDR3 length: 16 residues. V lost 3 bases and J lost 10; bases outside the gene matches: 10. The CDR3 reads CASSQVGQGELGKLFF. CDR3 nucleotide sequence: TGCGCCAGCAGCCAGGTGGGACAGGGGGAGTTGGGAAAACTGTTTTTT.

The rearrangement uses TRBV6-5 and TRBJ1-5, with 7 nucleotides matching TRBD1. The junction had 7 bases not matched to a gene; V was cut back by 6 bases and J by 5 bases. Per germline, CDR1 MNHEY and CDR2 SVGAGI. The CDR3 runs 14 residues. The CDR3 nucleotides are TGTGCCAGCAGGCCGACAGGGAGATATCAGCCCCAGCATTTT. Amino acids: CASRPTGRYQPQHF.

This chain connects TRBV5-1 to TRBJ2-7; D gene uncertain. Trimming left V 0 bases short and J 3 bases short, with 13 bases between. Germline CDR1 reads SGHRS; CDR2 reads YFSETQ. CDR3 size: 15 residues. In nucleotides, the CDR3 is TGCGCCAGCAGCTTGGCTCTGGGTCTAGTCTACGAGCAGTACTTC. The encoded protein is CASSLALGLVYEQYF.

The chain has TRBV6-5 and TRBJ1-2, with a tentative D call TRBD1 (6 bases). Germline CDR1 and CDR2: MNHEY and SVGAGI. V was clipped by 5 bases and J by 6 bases, with 16 bases between them. The CDR3 consists of 14 residues. CDR3 nucleotides: TGTGCCAGCAGTCTACGGGGGGGGGCCGATGGCTACACCTTC. This gives the protein CASSLRGGADGYTF.

This clone was recorded a few times. This rearrangement joins TRBV3-1 (or the pseudogene TRBV3-2) to TRBJ1-1; no firm D call. The CDR3 extends over 14 amino acids. With 1 base removed from V and 4 bases from J, the gap between germline ends came to 10 bases. Germline-derived CDR1 and CDR2 are LGHDT and YNNKEL (reference sequence). The CDR3 nucleotides are TGTGCCAGCAGCCAAGCTGTGGGCAGCACTGAAGCTTTCTTT. Translation: CASSQAVGSTEAFF.

The rearrangement joins TRBV2 to TRBJ2-1, with 9 bases matching TRBD1. The length of the CDR3 is 16 residues. CDR1 and CDR2 (germline): SNHLY, FYNNEI. After removal of 5 bases from V and 5 bases from J, the junction contained 10 bases not matched to a gene. DNA of the CDR3: TGTGCCAGCAGTTCCGGCCCGGGGACAGGGAACAATGAGCAGTTCTTC. Its translation: CASSSGPGTGNNEQFF.